The 16 T cell receptor beta chains presented below share a single source sample, sequenced in a study of PD-1 blockade in classical Hodgkin lymphoma. Indicated time point: cycle 4 day 1 (C4D1), after around six weeks of nivolumab. No patient escaped relapse after autologous stem cell transplantation, and brentuximab vedotin exposure varied. Magnetic negative selection of thawed PBMCs was the method by which CD4+ T cells were purified. Here immunoSEQ multiplex PCR was the method, and the copy in TCRdb shows in-frame clones only, minus some. The sample includes roughly 30,000 clones, approximately 79% of them seen just once. This sample comprised CD4+ T cells from blood, obtained before the fourth cycle of nivolumab. Receptor source: a human donor with classical Hodgkin lymphoma.

This chain joins TRBV10-1 and TRBJ2-3; TRBD2 matches 9 bases. The CDR3 is 18 amino acids. The junction had 17 bases not matched to a gene; V was cut back by 6 bases and J by 4 bases. Germline V lookup: CDR1 WNHNN, CDR2 SYGVQD (reference sequence). The CDR3 spells CASSRIAGALRGSDTQYF. DNA for the CDR3: TGCGCCAGCAGCCGAATAGCGGGGGCCCTCCGGGGATCAGATACGCAGTATTTT.

The J gene is TRBJ1-4, the V gene TRBV10-3; D is ambiguous. V lost 6 bases to trimming and J lost 8 bases, with 13 bases between them. The CDR3 spans 13 residues. Germline V gene sequence: CDR1 ENHRY, CDR2 SYGVKD. CDR3 sequence (DNA): TGTGCCATCAGGGACGGGGAGAGGGAAAAACTGTTTTTT. Its translation: CAIRDGEREKLFF.

V gene TRBV29-1 combines with J gene TRBJ2-3, with 10 bases aligning to TRBD1. The germline V gene has CDR1 SQVTM and CDR2 ANQGSEA. The CDR3 length is 14 residues. Trimming at V came to 4 bases and at J to 0 bases, leaving 1 base not matched to a gene. The CDR3 loop is CSVGQGASTDTQYF. The CDR3 DNA reads TGCAGCGTTGGACAGGGGGCTAGCACAGATACGCAGTATTTT.

The chain combines TRBV30 with TRBJ2-5; D might be TRBD1 (5 bases). The V end was cut by 1 base, the J end by 3 bases, with 15 bases between. The CDR3 has 15 residues. Per germline, CDR1 GTSNPN and CDR2 SVGIG (reference sequence). CDR3 coding DNA: TGTGCCTGGAGTGGGTCAGGGCTCCCTGAAGAGACCCAGTACTTC. Its translation is CAWSGSGLPEETQYF.

This rearrangement joins TRBV15 to TRBJ2-2; D remains unclear. The V end lost 0 bases, the J end lost 2 bases, and 7 bases lay between the germline ends. This CDR3 spans 15 amino acids. From germline, CDR1 is LNHNV and CDR2 YYDKDF (reference sequence). CDR3 coding DNA: TGTGCCACCAGCAGAGATCTAAGAAACACCGGGGAGCTGTTTTTT. As protein: CATSRDLRNTGELFF.

CDR3 loop: CASSVRLAGNEQFF. CDR3 DNA sequence: TGTGCCAGCAGCGTTAGGCTAGCAGGAAATGAGCAGTTCTTC. The V call is TRBV9, the J call TRBJ2-1; possibly TRBD2 for D (5 bases). The CDR3 is 14 amino acids. CDR1 is SGDLS and CDR2 is YYNGEE in the germline V gene. With 2 bases removed from V and 7 bases from J, the gap between germline ends came to 13 bases.

The gene calls are TRBV29-1 and TRBJ1-2, with D possibly TRBD1 on 6 matching bases. The CDR3 sequence is 13 residues long. Germline values: CDR1 SQVTM, CDR2 ANQGSEA. V was trimmed by 3 bases and J by 6 bases, leaving 14 bases between them. In DNA, the CDR3 is TGCAGCGTTGAGAACAGGGTGGTAGATGGCTACACCTTC. As protein: CSVENRVVDGYTF.

The rearrangement uses TRBV11-2 and TRBJ1-5, with D hard to call. The CDR3 is 16 amino acids. Germline CDR1 SGHAT, CDR2 FQNNGV. Trimming shortened V by 3 bases and J by 1 base, and 13 bases separated the two germline ends. CDR3 region: CASSLDAPRSNQPQHF. The CDR3 DNA is TGTGCCAGCAGCTTGGACGCTCCAAGGAGCAATCAGCCCCAGCATTTT. The full variable domain, its missing parts supplied by reference TRBV11-2 and TRBJ1-5, is EAGVAQSPRYKIIEKRQSVAFWCNPISGHATLYWYQQILGQGPKLLIQFQNNGVVDDSQLPKDRFSAERLKGVDSTLKIQPAKLEDSAVYLCASSLDAPRSNQPQHFGDGTRLSIL.

This rearrangement joins TRBV6-5 to TRBJ2-7; TRBD2 is a possible D gene (6 bases). Germline CDR1 is MNHEY and CDR2 is SVGAGI. The CDR3 runs to 13 residues. V gave up 5 bases and J gave up 3 bases, with 11 bases separating them. This CDR3 reads CASSPPGGYEQYF. CDR3 DNA sequence: TGTGCCAGCAGTCCGCCCGGGGGCTACGAGCAGTACTTC.

This rearrangement joins TRBV9 to TRBJ1-1; D not certain. The germline V and J ends were trimmed by 2 bases and 1 base, with 12 bases remaining between them. This CDR3 region has 15 residues. The germline V gene encodes CDR1 SGDLS and CDR2 YYNGEE. As DNA, the CDR3 is TGTGCCAGCAGCGTCTGGACGGACCCGAACACTGAAGCTTTCTTT. This codes for CASSVWTDPNTEAFF. Full variable domain (missing parts from reference TRBV9 and TRBJ1-1): DSGVTQTPKHLITATGQRVTLRCSPRSGDLSVYWYQQSLDQGLQFLIQYYNGEERAKGNILERFSAQQFPDLHSELNLSSLELGDSALYFCASSVWTDPNTEAFFGQGTRLTVV.

The rearrangement uses TRBV6-6 and TRBJ1-3; TRBD1 is a possible D gene (5 bases). Germline loops: CDR1 MNHNY, CDR2 SVGAGI (reference sequence). This CDR3 region has 16 residues. V lost 6 bases and J 4 bases, leaving 19 bases between the germline ends. CDR3: CASRHRTISTGNTIYF. Written as DNA, the CDR3 is TGTGCCAGCAGACATAGGACAATAAGTACCGGAAACACCATATATTTT.

This chain joins TRBV7-9 and TRBJ2-5; TRBD1 agrees at 8 bases. CDR3 length: 13 residues. The V and J ends lost 6 bases and 5 bases, in that order; junction bases with no gene match: 5. Germline CDR1 SEHNR, CDR2 FQNEAQ (reference sequence). Written as DNA, the CDR3 is TGTGCCAGCAGGTTGACAGGGGCGGAGACCCAGTACTTC. It codes for CASRLTGAETQYF.

The chain recombines TRBV30 with TRBJ2-7, with 7 positions matching TRBD2. Germline CDR1 is GTSNPN and CDR2 is SVGIG (reference sequence). There are 13 residues in the CDR3. J lost 7 bases, V lost 2 bases, and 8 bases had no gene match. In DNA form, the CDR3 reads TGTGCCTGGAGTTTCATGGGGAGGGAAGAGCAGTACTTC. Translated, it gives CAWSFMGREEQYF.

This rearrangement joins TRBV7-2 to TRBJ2-3; 7 nucleotides match TRBD2. Trimming at V came to 1 base and at J to 3 bases, leaving 4 bases not matched to a gene. The CDR3 length is 15 residues. CDR1 and CDR2 from the germline V gene are SGHTA and FQGNSA. CDR3 amino acids: CASSLVASGTDTQYF. The CDR3 DNA is TGTGCCAGCAGCTTAGTTGCTAGCGGAACAGATACGCAGTATTTT.

This clone was seen just once. The V call is TRBV7-9, the J call TRBJ1-6; possibly TRBD1 for D (5 bases). The length of the CDR3 is 17 residues. Germline CDR1 and CDR2: SEHNR and FQNEAQ (reference sequence). Trimming stripped 7 bases from V and 5 bases from J, with 21 bases between. CDR3 in amino acids: CASTVLGSEGDNSPLHF. In DNA, the CDR3 is TGTGCCAGCACCGTCTTAGGGTCCGAAGGGGATAATTCACCCCTCCACTTT. Filled out from reference TRBV7-9 and TRBJ1-6, the complete variable domain reads DTGVSQNPRHKITKRGQNVTFRCDPISEHNRLYWYRQTLGQGPEFLTYFQNEAQLEKSRLLSDRFSAERPKGSFSTLEIQRTEQGDSAMYLCASTVLGSEGDNSPLHFGNGTRLTVT.

This chain uses TRBV27 with TRBJ1-2; no firm D call. Trimming left V 5 bases short and J 2 bases short, with 12 bases between. From germline, CDR1 is MNHEY and CDR2 SMNVEV (reference sequence). The CDR3 contains 14 residues. For the CDR3, the DNA is TGTGCCAGCAGTGTGAACCAGGAGAACTATGGCTACACCTTC. Its translation is CASSVNQENYGYTF.